A single sample gave rise to the 26 T cell receptor beta chains below, sequenced in a study of blood T cell repertoires in COVID-19. TCRdb's copy holds only in-frame clones and misses some; the assay was immunoSEQ multiplex PCR. This repertoire shows 250,000 or so clones, around 85% found once; its top ten account for about 10%. The source material was peripheral blood. The source of these receptors is an older man with acute or convalescent COVID-19.

This chain links TRBV6-5 with TRBJ2-1; maybe TRBD2 (7 bases). The CDR3 sequence is 15 residues long. Germline V gene sequence: CDR1 MNHEY, CDR2 SVGAGI. V lost 0 bases and J 5 bases, leaving 11 bases between the germline ends. CDR3 coding DNA: TGTGCCAGCAGTTACTCTGGGGGGGCCCACAATGAGCAGTTCTTC. Protein sequence: CASSYSGGAHNEQFF.

This sequence joins TRBV2 and TRBJ1-5; TRBD1 matches at 8 bases. The V and J ends lost 7 bases and 5 bases, in that order; junction bases with no gene match: 10. The CDR3 consists of 15 residues. Germline V gives CDR1 SNHLY, CDR2 FYNNEI. CDR3 sequence reads: CASKEQGVVYQPQHF. Written as DNA, the CDR3 is TGTGCCAGCAAAGAACAGGGGGTTGTATATCAGCCCCAGCATTTT.

This chain links TRBV7-6 with TRBJ1-6, with no clear D. This CDR3 contains 13 residues. V gave up 4 bases and J gave up 9 bases, with 10 bases separating them. CDR1 is SGHVS, CDR2 FNYEAQ, per germline. The CDR3 reads CASSSLVTSPLHF. CDR3 sequence (DNA): TGTGCCAGCAGCTCCCTAGTTACTTCACCCCTCCACTTT.

The rearrangement uses TRBV5-4 and TRBJ2-5; possible D gene TRBD2, 5 bases. Per the germline V gene, CDR1 is SGHNT and CDR2 is YYREEE (reference sequence). The CDR3 extends over 16 amino acids. Between the trimmed V and J ends, which lost 4 bases and 1 base, there was a span of 17 bases. CDR3: CASSPGTTRVQETQYF. Written as DNA, the CDR3 is TGTGCCAGCAGCCCAGGAACTACTAGGGTCCAAGAGACCCAGTACTTC.

The chain carries TRBV5-1 and TRBJ1-4, with 9 bases matching TRBD1. This CDR3 is 15 amino acids long. The V gene's germline CDR1 is SGHRS and CDR2 YFSETQ. V lost 0 bases and J lost 7; bases outside the gene matches: 4. The CDR3 nucleotides are TGCGCCAGCAGCTTGGAAGGGACAGGGAGTGAAAAACTGTTTTTT. This sequence encodes CASSLEGTGSEKLFF.

This clone was counted a few times. The chain recombines TRBV5-1 with TRBJ1-6, with D possibly TRBD1 on 6 matching bases. CDR3 length equals 15 residues. V was shortened by 4 bases and J by 7 bases, with 15 bases between the two germline ends. Per the germline V gene, CDR1 is SGHRS and CDR2 is YFSETQ. Here the CDR3 reads CASSLTGTNNSPLHF. CDR3 DNA sequence: TGCGCCAGCAGCCTAACAGGGACGAACAATTCACCCCTCCACTTT. Drawing the rest from reference TRBV5-1 and TRBJ1-6, the complete variable domain is KAGVTQTPRYLIKTRGQQVTLSCSPISGHRSVSWYQQTPGQGLQFLFEYFSETQRNKGNFPGRFSGRQFSNSRSEMNVSTLELGDSALYLCASSLTGTNNSPLHFGNGTRLTVT.

The chain is built from TRBV3-1 (or the pseudogene TRBV3-2) and TRBJ1-6; D possibly corresponds to TRBD1 (5 bases). Germline CDR1 and CDR2: LGHDT and YNNKEL (reference sequence). The CDR3 spans 14 residues. Trimming shortened V by 1 base and J by 9 bases, and 10 bases separated the two germline ends. In nucleotides, the CDR3 is TGTGCCAGCAGCCAAGTCCGGGGGGGTTCACCCCTCCACTTT. It specifies CASSQVRGGSPLHF.

The chain employs TRBV28 and TRBJ2-7; D is possibly TRBD2 (5 bases). The ends were cut back, 5 bases at V and 4 bases at J, with 15 bases in the middle. The length of the CDR3 is 14 residues. Germline-derived CDR1 and CDR2 are MDHEN and SYDVKM. Here the CDR3 reads CASSSPRAPYEQYF. The CDR3 region has the DNA TGTGCCAGCAGTAGCCCGCGGGCGCCTTACGAGCAGTACTTC.

The rearrangement links TRBV6-6 to TRBJ1-2; D may be TRBD1 (6 bases). Trimming stripped 5 bases from V and 6 bases from J, with 13 bases between. The germline V gene has CDR1 MNHNY and CDR2 SVGAGI (reference sequence). The CDR3 is made up of 13 amino acids. CDR3 DNA sequence: TGTGCCAGCAGTCAGTGGCGGACAGATGGCTACACCTTC. It yields the protein CASSQWRTDGYTF.

V usage is TRBV20-1 and J usage is TRBJ2-7; no reliable D call. Trimming took 7 bases from V and 3 from J, leaving 10 bases between them. Germline V gives CDR1 DFQATT, CDR2 SNEGSKA (reference sequence). This CDR3 is 11 amino acids long. CDR3 nucleotides: TGCAGTGGAGAGACTCTCTACGAGCAGTACTTC. Translation: CSGETLYEQYF.

V is TRBV5-1 and J is TRBJ2-5, with 11 bases aligning to TRBD1. CDR1 is SGHRS, CDR2 YFSETQ, per germline. V lost 4 bases and J lost 6; bases outside the gene matches: 11. CDR3 size: 16 residues. The CDR3 bases are TGCGCCAGCAGCCTGAGGACAGGGGGCGCGAGACAGACCCAGTACTTC. It codes for CASSLRTGGARQTQYF.

The chain joins TRBV28 to TRBJ1-2; TRBD1 matches at 7 bases. In germline, CDR1 is MDHEN, CDR2 SYDVKM. This CDR3 spans 11 amino acids. The junction had 4 bases not matched to a gene; V was cut back by 9 bases and J by 6 bases. The CDR3 bases are TGTGCCAGTCGACAGGGACATGGCTACACCTTC. Protein sequence: CASRQGHGYTF.

This chain joins TRBV4-1 and TRBJ1-5; D remains unclear. V shed 0 bases and J shed 0 bases, with 12 bases lying between them. This CDR3 contains 17 residues. Per the germline V gene, CDR1 is MGHRA and CDR2 is YSYEKL. This CDR3 is CASSQEIGGDSNQPQHF. The CDR3 bases are TGCGCCAGCAGCCAAGAGATCGGCGGTGATAGCAATCAGCCCCAGCATTTT.

In its sample, this clone was seen a few times. The chain links TRBV27 to TRBJ1-2; the match to TRBD1 covers 9 bases. The CDR3 covers 13 residues. Germline V gives CDR1 MNHEY, CDR2 SMNVEV (reference sequence). Trimming cost V 6 bases and J 4 bases; bases outside gene matches: 3. CDR3 region: CASSRQGGYGYTF. CDR3 bases: TGTGCCAGCAGCAGACAGGGGGGCTATGGCTACACCTTC.

This clone was seen more than once but under ten times. The rearrangement uses TRBV7-3 and TRBJ2-1; 8 nucleotides agree with TRBD2. CDR3 size: 15 residues. V was pared by 2 bases and J by 11 bases, with 11 bases of the junction left unmatched. The germline V gene has CDR1 SGHTA and CDR2 FQGTGA. The CDR3 spells CASSLSPGLGIKQFF. CDR3 bases: TGTGCCAGCAGCTTATCACCGGGACTAGGGATAAAGCAGTTCTTC.

The CDR3 region is CASSLRPSILGRHYGYTF. Written as DNA, the CDR3 is TGCGCCAGCAGCTTGCGCCCCTCGATTCTGGGCAGGCACTATGGCTACACCTTC. The genes are TRBV5-1 and TRBJ1-2, with no clear D. The V gene's germline CDR1 is SGHRS and CDR2 YFSETQ. The V and J ends lost 1 base and 3 bases respectively, with 22 bases between them. This CDR3 spans 18 amino acids.

The J gene is TRBJ2-7, the V gene TRBV10-3; 10 nucleotides line up with TRBD1. CDR3 length: 15 amino acids. The trim removed 6 bases at V and 3 bases at J, leaving 8 bases unmatched. Germline V gene sequence: CDR1 ENHRY, CDR2 SYGVKD. The CDR3 bases are TGTGCCATCAGGAGCGCCGGGACAGGGGTCTACGAGCAGTACTTC. The encoded protein is CAIRSAGTGVYEQYF.

The CDR3 loop is CASSEMGPNYGYTF. CDR3 nucleotides: TGTGCCAGCAGTGAAATGGGGCCTAACTATGGCTACACCTTC. The chain carries TRBV6-1 and TRBJ1-2; weak D call: TRBD1 (5 bases). The V gene's germline CDR1 is MNHNS and CDR2 SASEGT. The CDR3 has 14 amino acids. The germline V and J ends were trimmed by 2 bases and 0 bases, with 7 bases remaining between them.

The CDR3 region is CASQEAGGADTQYF. Written as DNA, the CDR3 is TGTGCCAGTCAAGAGGCGGGGGGCGCAGATACGCAGTATTTT. The chain uses TRBV19 and TRBJ2-3; 8 bases map to TRBD2. Germline CDR1 reads LNHDA; CDR2 reads SQIVND (reference sequence). The V and J ends lost 8 bases and 4 bases, in that order; junction bases with no gene match: 8. The CDR3 consists of 14 residues.

The chain uses TRBV6-6 and TRBJ1-3; a weak D match, TRBD1 (5 bases). The ends were cut back, 0 bases at V and 4 bases at J, with 13 bases in the middle. The CDR3 sequence is 16 residues long. The V gene's germline CDR1 is MNHNY and CDR2 SVGAGI (reference sequence). CDR3 sequence (DNA): TGTGCCAGCAGTTACTCGACGAGGACATCGGGAAACACCATATATTTT. Its translation: CASSYSTRTSGNTIYF.

The sample holds one count of this clone. This CDR3 is also generated by other DNA sequences in the sample. The J gene is TRBJ2-7, the V gene TRBV5-1; TRBD1 aligns across 9 bases. With V trimmed by 0 bases and J by 4 bases, 8 bases remained unmatched. This CDR3 region has 16 residues. Germline V lookup: CDR1 SGHRS, CDR2 YFSETQ. The CDR3 reads CASSLGPRDRDYEQYF. The CDR3, as DNA: TGCGCCAGCAGCTTGGGGCCCCGGGACAGGGATTACGAGCAGTACTTC.

This rearrangement joins TRBV7-8 to TRBJ2-1; perhaps TRBD2 as D (6 bases). There are 14 residues in the CDR3. Germline CDR1 is SGHVS and CDR2 is FQNEAQ. V shed 2 bases and J shed 5 bases, with 10 bases lying between them. In nucleotides, the CDR3 is TGTGCCAGCAGCTTAACGGGACTTAACAATGAGCAGTTCTTC. It is translated as CASSLTGLNNEQFF.

V and J are TRBV5-6 and TRBJ2-2; D remains unclear. Germline V CDR1 and CDR2: SGHDT, YYEEEE. Trimming cost V 4 bases and J 8 bases, with 12 bases left between them. This CDR3 has 13 amino acids. CDR3 in amino acids: CASSATPMGELFF. DNA for the CDR3: TGTGCCAGCAGCGCGACACCGATGGGGGAGCTGTTTTTT.

As concerns this clone: A junction end diverges from the germline sequence, so it may reflect a read error. The chain is built from TRBV28 and TRBJ1-2; D not resolved. The CDR3 covers 11 residues. The germline CDR1 and CDR2 sequences are MDHEN and SYDVKM. In nucleotides, the CDR3 is TGTGCCAGCAGTTCTGTCTATCGCTACACCTTC. This codes for CASSSVYRYTF.

In its sample, this clone was seen a few times. The CDR3 bases are TGTGCCGCCGGGACAGGGGGCCGCTATGGCTACACCTTC. It specifies CAAGTGGRYGYTF. The chain employs TRBV9 and TRBJ1-2, with 12 bases lining up with TRBD1. CDR1 and CDR2 (germline): SGDLS, YYNGEE. This CDR3 has 13 amino acids. V shed 10 bases and J 4 bases; nucleotides not matched to a gene: 5.

V gene TRBV29-1 combines with J gene TRBJ1-3; TRBD1 matches at 7 bases. The CDR3 is 17 residues long. V was clipped by 5 bases and J by 0 bases; unmatched bases: 13. Germline V gives CDR1 SQVTM, CDR2 ANQGSEA. As DNA, the CDR3 is TGCAGCGTTATCGGGTTGACAGGGCCCAGCTCTGGAAACACCATATATTTT. Protein: CSVIGLTGPSSGNTIYF.